Listed below are T cell receptor beta chains from one sample, sequenced in a study of cytomegalovirus exposure and HLA in healthy donors. Sequencing was performed with immunoSEQ multiplex PCR; in TCRdb, only in-frame clones are kept and a portion is missing. The sample includes under 200,000 clones, about 96% seen only once; the top ten take approximately 0.82%. Sequencing was done on a sample of PBMCs. Receptors originate from a woman in her late teens or twenties in good health and CMV-seronegative. The CDR3 runs from the conserved cysteine through the conserved F or W. The D gene is left open where the match is weak. A clone size is listed for some rows: how often the clone was seen (once, few, many), or a class if it is expanded.

j_call v_call d_call clone_size cdr3_aa cdr3_nt
TRBJ1-5 TRBV6-1 . . CASSVSGSDQPQHF TGTGCCAGCAGTGTCTCAGGGTCAGATCAGCCCCAGCATTTT
TRBJ1-1 TRBV7-6 TRBD1 . CASSTQGVGTEAFF TGTGCCAGCAGCACTCAGGGGGTCGGCACTGAAGCTTTCTTT
TRBJ2-5 TRBV2 . . CASNRRETQYF TGTGCCAGCAATAGGAGGGAGACCCAGTACTTC
TRBJ1-2 TRBV4-3 . once CASSTQTGFYGYTF TGCGCCAGCAGCACCCAGACAGGATTCTATGGCTACACCTTC
TRBJ2-7 TRBV14 . . CASSQGRVSSVAEQYF TGTGCCAGCAGCCAAGGGCGAGTTTCTAGCGTGGCCGAGCAGTACTTC
TRBJ2-5 TRBV7-3 TRBD1 . CASSRQGGETQYF TGTGCCAGCAGCCGACAGGGGGGGGAGACCCAGTACTTC
TRBJ2-7 TRBV27 . . CASSLAGAHEQYF TGTGCCAGCAGTTTAGCTGGGGCGCACGAGCAGTACTTC
TRBJ2-7 TRBV30 TRBD2 . CAWSVGGLAAYEQYF TGTGCCTGGAGTGTAGGGGGACTAGCGGCCTACGAGCAGTACTTC
TRBJ2-2 TRBV5-5 . . CASSTGLDTGELFF TGTGCCAGCAGCACAGGGTTGGACACCGGGGAGCTGTTTTTT
TRBJ2-2 TRBV7-3 TRBD2 . CASSFSSGGTGELFF TGTGCCAGCAGCTTCAGTAGCGGGGGTACCGGGGAGCTGTTTTTT
TRBJ2-1 TRBV25-1 TRBD2 . CASSDWGGNEQFF TGTGCCAGCAGTGATTGGGGGGGGAATGAGCAGTTCTTC
TRBJ2-5 TRBV19 TRBD2 once CASTSGGRETQYF TGTGCCAGTACTAGCGGGGGTCGGGAGACCCAGTACTTC
TRBJ1-1 TRBV19 . . CASRSTGSAEAFF TGTGCCAGTAGGAGTACAGGGAGCGCTGAAGCTTTCTTT
TRBJ1-1 TRBV2 . . CASSPREMNTEAFF TGTGCCAGCAGCCCCAGGGAAATGAACACTGAAGCTTTCTTT
TRBJ1-2 TRBV14 . . CASSFGEEGGYTF TGTGCCAGCAGCTTCGGGGAGGAAGGAGGCTACACCTTC
TRBJ2-2 TRBV19 TRBD2 . CASSIDAIAGVNGELFF TGTGCCAGTAGTATAGATGCGATAGCGGGGGTGAACGGGGAGCTGTTTTTT
TRBJ2-7 TRBV6-5 TRBD2 . CASRRTKRGRYEQYF TGTGCCAGCAGACGAACTAAGCGGGGGCGCTACGAGCAGTACTTC
TRBJ2-5 TRBV4-2 TRBD2 . CASSQEWGTSGQATQYF TGTGCCAGCAGCCAAGAGTGGGGGACTAGCGGGCAGGCGACCCAGTACTTC
TRBJ2-5 TRBV9 . . CASSVGSSGSQEAQYF TGTGCCAGCAGCGTAGGGTCCAGTGGGAGTCAAGAGGCCCAGTACTTC
TRBJ2-5 TRBV7-8 TRBD2 . CASSLEQTSGGLQETQYF TGTGCCAGCAGCTTAGAACAGACTAGCGGGGGGCTCCAAGAGACCCAGTACTTC
TRBJ2-6 TRBV5-1 . . CASSWSSGANVLTF TGCGCCAGCAGCTGGAGCTCTGGGGCCAACGTCCTGACTTTC
TRBJ1-2 TRBV6-6 . once CASSYWVGGDYGYTF TGTGCCAGCAGTTACTGGGTAGGGGGGGACTATGGCTACACCTTC
TRBJ1-5 TRBV7-9 TRBD1 . CASSLTPGQGSNQPQHF TGTGCCAGCAGCTTAACCCCTGGACAGGGCAGCAATCAGCCCCAGCATTTT
TRBJ1-2 TRBV15 . . CATSRDQTVRRNYGYTF TGTGCCACCAGCAGAGATCAGACAGTTAGGCGGAACTATGGCTACACCTTC